This TCR beta chain is from a study of blood T cell repertoires in COVID-19. Overall study context: Samples of COVID-19 (acute and convalescent) were obtained from the United States, Italy and Spain. PBMCs, B-cell-depleted T cells, or T cells provided the cDNA or gDNA that made up the material.

Trimming took off 4 bases at V and 1 base at J, with 12 bases between the two ends. CDR3 length equals 15 residues. CDR1 SGDLS and CDR2 YYNGEE come from the germline V gene. Original processing notes: Reference gene primer amplification gave nucleated cell count estimates. Method: immunoSEQ multiplex PCR; TCRdb's copy keeps in-frame clones and lacks some. V and J calls and clone size are copied from that table; D and trimming were computed from the DNA. Among under 300,000 clones listed, less than 90% were seen once. The source of this sequence is a human donor in a cohort sampled during active COVID-19. This chain joins TRBV9 and TRBJ2-1, with D maybe TRBD2 (5 bases). Sequencing was carried out using peripheral blood. The CDR3 region is CASSTRDLSYNEQFF. The CDR3 bases are TGTGCCAGCAGCACACGGGATTTATCCTACAATGAGCAGTTCTTC.